The clone carrying this T cell receptor (beta chain) was seen only once. Original analysis: Reference gene primer amplification yielded estimated nucleated cell counts. TCRdb's copy holds only in-frame clones and misses some; the assay was immunoSEQ multiplex PCR. The DNA was the basis for D and trimming; V, J and clone size are from that table. In the table there are about 360,000 clones, around 82% of which are singletons. V was shortened by 1 base and J by 2 bases, with 9 bases between the two germline ends. The CDR3 runs to 15 residues. Germline V CDR1 and CDR2: LGHDT, YNNKEL (reference sequence). The sample is drawn from a study of blood T cell repertoires in COVID-19. Whole-study context: Acute and convalescent COVID-19 specimens originated in the United States, Italy and Spain. From T cells, B-cell-depleted T cells, or PBMCs came the material, which was cDNA or gDNA.

Sequencing was performed on peripheral blood. The clonotype was recovered from a man aged 25-40 years with active or convalescent COVID-19. The chain recombines TRBV3-1 (or the pseudogene TRBV3-2) with TRBJ1-3; D might be TRBD1 (5 bases). Here the CDR3 DNA reads TGTGCCAGCAGCCAAGCTCCGGGGGCTGGAAACACCATATATTTT. Its translation: CASSQAPGAGNTIYF.